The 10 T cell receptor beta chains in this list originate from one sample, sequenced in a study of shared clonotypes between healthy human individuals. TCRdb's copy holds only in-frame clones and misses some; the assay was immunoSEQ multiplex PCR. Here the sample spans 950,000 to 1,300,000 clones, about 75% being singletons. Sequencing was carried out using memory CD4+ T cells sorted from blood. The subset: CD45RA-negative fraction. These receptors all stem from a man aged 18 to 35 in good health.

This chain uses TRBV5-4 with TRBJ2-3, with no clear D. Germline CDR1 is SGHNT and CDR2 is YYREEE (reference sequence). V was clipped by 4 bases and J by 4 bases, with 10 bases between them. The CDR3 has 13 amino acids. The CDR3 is CASSPTFADTQYF. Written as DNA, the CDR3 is TGTGCCAGCAGCCCGACTTTTGCAGATACGCAGTATTTT.

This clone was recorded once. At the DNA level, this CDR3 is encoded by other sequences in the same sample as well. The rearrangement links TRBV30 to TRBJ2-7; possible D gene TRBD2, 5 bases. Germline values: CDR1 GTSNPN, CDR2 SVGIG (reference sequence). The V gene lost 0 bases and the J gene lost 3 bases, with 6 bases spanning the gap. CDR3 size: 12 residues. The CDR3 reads CAWSVRGYEQYF. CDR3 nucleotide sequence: TGTGCCTGGAGTGTACGGGGCTACGAGCAGTACTTC.

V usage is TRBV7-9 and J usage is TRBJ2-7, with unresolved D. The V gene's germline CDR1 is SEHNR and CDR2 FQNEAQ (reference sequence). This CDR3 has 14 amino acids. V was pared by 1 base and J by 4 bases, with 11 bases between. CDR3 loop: CASSLDAKAYEQYF. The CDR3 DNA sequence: TGTGCCAGCAGCTTAGATGCTAAAGCGTACGAGCAGTACTTC.

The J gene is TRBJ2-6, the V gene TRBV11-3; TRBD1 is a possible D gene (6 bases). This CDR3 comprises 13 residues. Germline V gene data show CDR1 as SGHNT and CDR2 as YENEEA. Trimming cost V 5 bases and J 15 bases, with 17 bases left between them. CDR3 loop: CASSPNPQGDLTF. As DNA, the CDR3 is TGTGCCAGCAGCCCCAACCCACAGGGAGACCTGACTTTC.

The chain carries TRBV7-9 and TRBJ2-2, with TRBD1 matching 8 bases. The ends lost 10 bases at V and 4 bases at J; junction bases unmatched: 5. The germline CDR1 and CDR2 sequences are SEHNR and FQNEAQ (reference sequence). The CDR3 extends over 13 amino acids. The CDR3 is CATQGAGTGELFF. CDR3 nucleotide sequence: TGTGCCACCCAGGGGGCGGGCACCGGGGAGCTGTTTTTT. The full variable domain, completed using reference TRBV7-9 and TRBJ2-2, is DTGVSQNPRHKITKRGQNVTFRCDPISEHNRLYWYRQTLGQGPEFLTYFQNEAQLEKSRLLSDRFSAERPKGSFSTLEIQRTEQGDSAMYLCATQGAGTGELFFGEGSRLTVL.

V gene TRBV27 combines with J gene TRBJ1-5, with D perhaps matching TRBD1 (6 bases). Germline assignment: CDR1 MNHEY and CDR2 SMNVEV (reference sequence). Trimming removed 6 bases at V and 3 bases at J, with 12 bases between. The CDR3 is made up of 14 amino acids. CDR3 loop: CASSRTGYNQPQHF. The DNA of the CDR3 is TGTGCCAGCAGCCGAACAGGGTACAATCAGCCCCAGCATTTT.

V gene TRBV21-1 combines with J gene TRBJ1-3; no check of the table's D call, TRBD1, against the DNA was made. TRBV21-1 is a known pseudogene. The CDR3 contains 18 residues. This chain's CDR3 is CASQTTPTGSCSGNTIYF. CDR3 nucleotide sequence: TGTGCCAGCCAAACGACCCCCACAGGGTCTTGCTCTGGAAACACCATATATTTT.

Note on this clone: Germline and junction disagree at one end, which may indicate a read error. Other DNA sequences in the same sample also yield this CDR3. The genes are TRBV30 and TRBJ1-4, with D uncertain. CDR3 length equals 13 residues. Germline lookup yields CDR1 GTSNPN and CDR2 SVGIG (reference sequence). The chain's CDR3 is CAWSVPGKEKLFF. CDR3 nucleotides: TGTGCCTGGAGTGTACCCGGGAAGGAAAAATTGTTTTTT.

Here the CDR3 DNA reads TGTGCCAGCAGCTTAGAGGGTGGGAGCGCCTACGAGCAGTACTTC. This translates into CASSLEGGSAYEQYF. The chain carries TRBV7-8 and TRBJ2-7; a possible D gene is TRBD2 (5 bases). V was clipped by 1 base and J by 2 bases, with 12 bases between them. The CDR3 is 15 residues long. Germline V gives CDR1 SGHVS, CDR2 FQNEAQ. Using reference TRBV7-8 and TRBJ2-7 for the parts outside the CDR3, the full variable domain is GAGVSQSPRYKVAKRGQDVALRCDPISGHVSLFWYQQALGQGPEFLTYFQNEAQLDKSGLPSDRFFAERPEGSVSTLKIQRTQQEDSAVYLCASSLEGGSAYEQYFGPGTRLTVT.

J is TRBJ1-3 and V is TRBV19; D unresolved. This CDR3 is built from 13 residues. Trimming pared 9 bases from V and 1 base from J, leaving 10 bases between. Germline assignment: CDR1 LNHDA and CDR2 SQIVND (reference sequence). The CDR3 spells CASATGSGNTIYF. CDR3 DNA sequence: TGTGCCAGCGCAACGGGTTCTGGAAACACCATATATTTT.